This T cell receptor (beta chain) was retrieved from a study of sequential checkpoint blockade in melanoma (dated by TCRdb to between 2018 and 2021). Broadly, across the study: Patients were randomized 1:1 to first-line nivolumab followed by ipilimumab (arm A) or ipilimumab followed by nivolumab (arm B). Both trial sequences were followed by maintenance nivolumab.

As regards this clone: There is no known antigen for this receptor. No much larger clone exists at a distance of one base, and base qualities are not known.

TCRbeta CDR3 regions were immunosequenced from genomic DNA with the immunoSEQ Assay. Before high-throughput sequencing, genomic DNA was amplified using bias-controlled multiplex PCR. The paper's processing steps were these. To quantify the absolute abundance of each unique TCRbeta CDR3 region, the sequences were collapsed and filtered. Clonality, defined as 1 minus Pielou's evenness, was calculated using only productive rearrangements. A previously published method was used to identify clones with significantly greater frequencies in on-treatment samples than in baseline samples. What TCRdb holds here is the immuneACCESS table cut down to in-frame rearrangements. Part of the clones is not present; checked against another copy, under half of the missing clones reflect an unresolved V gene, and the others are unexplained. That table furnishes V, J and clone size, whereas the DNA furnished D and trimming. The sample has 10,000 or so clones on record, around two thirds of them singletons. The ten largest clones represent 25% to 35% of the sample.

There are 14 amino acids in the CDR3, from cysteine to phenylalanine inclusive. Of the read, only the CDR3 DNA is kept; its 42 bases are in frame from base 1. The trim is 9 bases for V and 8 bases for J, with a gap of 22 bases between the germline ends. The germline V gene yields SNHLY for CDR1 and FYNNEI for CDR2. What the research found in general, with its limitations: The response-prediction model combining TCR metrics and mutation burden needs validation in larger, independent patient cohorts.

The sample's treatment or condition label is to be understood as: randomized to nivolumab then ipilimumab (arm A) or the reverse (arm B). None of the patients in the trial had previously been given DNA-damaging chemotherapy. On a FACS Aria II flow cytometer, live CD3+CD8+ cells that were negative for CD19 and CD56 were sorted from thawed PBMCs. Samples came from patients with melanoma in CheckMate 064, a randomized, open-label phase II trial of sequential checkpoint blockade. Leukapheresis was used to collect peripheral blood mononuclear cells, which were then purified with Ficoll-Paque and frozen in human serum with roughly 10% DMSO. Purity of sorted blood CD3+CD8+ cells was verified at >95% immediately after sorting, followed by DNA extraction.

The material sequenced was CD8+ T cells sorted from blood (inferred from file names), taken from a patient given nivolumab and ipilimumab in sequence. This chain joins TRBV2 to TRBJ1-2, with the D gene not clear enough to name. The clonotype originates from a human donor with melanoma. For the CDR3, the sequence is CARLSAHLPGGYTF. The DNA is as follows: TGTGCCAGACTCTCGGCCCACCTACCGGGGGGCTACACCTTC.